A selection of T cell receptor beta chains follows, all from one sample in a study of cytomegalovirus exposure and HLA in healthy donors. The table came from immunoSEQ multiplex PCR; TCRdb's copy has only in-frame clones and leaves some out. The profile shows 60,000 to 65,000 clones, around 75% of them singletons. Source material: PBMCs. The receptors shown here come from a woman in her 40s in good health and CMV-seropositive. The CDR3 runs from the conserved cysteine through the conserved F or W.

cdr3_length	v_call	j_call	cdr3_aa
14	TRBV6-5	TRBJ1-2	CASSPEGQRGGYTF
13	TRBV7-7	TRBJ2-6	CASSQVGANVLTF
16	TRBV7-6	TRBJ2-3	CASSLSSGGGTDTQYF
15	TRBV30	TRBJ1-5	CAWKQGALANQPQHF
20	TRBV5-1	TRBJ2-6	CASSLAKDSRRVTGANVLTF
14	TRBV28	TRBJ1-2	CASSLSRADYGYTF
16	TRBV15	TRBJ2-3	CATSRGGQGSTDTQYF
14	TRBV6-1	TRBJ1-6	CASTGQGGNSPLHF
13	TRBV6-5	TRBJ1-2	CASNTQGGYGYTF
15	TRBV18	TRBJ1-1	CASSPRQLGNTEAFF
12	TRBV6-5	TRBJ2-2	CASAGYTGELFF
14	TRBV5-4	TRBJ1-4	CASSLDRGSEKLFF
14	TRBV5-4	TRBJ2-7	CASSSRQGMHEQYF
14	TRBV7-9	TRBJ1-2	CASSPDRVTYGYTF
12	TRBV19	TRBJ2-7	CASSTGSYEQYF
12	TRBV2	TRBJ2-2	CASSREAGELFF
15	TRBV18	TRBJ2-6	CASSPAGSGANVLTF
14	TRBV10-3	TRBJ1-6	CAIRETVDNSPLHF
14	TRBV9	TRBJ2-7	CASSGGGSMDEQYF
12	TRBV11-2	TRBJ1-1	CASSFGFTEAFF
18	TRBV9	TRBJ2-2	CASSRTSGGAVNTGELFF
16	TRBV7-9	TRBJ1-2	CASSLGPSAIRGGYTF
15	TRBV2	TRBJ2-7	CASSDHGSDPYEQYF
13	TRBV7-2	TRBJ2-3	CASSLVHTDTQYF
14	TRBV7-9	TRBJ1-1	CSSSIQGGNTEAFF
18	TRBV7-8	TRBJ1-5	CAKTPPKDSRYSNQPQHF
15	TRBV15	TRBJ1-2	CATSRRDWAAYGYTF
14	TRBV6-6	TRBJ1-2	CASSYRTGEYGYTF
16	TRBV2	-	CASSQRVGTSSYEQYF
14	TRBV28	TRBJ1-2	CASSPHRAPYGYTF
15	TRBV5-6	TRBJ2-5	CASSSAGLPQETQYF